The rows below give T cell receptor beta chains drawn from one sample of a study of blood T cell repertoires in COVID-19. The assay was immunoSEQ multiplex PCR, and TCRdb's table has in-frame clones only and misses some. This table has 180,000 or so clones, 75% to 90% appearing once. Input material: peripheral blood. The origin of the receptors is a human donor with active or convalescent COVID-19. The donor label of this sample is uncertain. The CDR3 runs from the conserved cysteine through the conserved F or W. A D gene is named only where the DNA matches it firmly. The size entry is marked missing in some rows and otherwise reads once, few, many or a size class.

cdr3_length,j_call,d_call,v_call,clone_size,cdr3_nt,cdr3_aa
14,TRBJ1-6,TRBD1,TRBV18,NA,TGTGCCAGCTCACGGGACAGGGTTAATTCACCCCTCCACTTT,CASSRDRVNSPLHF
16,TRBJ2-2,TRBD1,TRBV18,once,TGTGCCAGCTCACTGACAGGGACCGCGAACACCGGGGAGCTGTTTTTT,CASSLTGTANTGELFF
17,TRBJ2-5,TRBD2,TRBV7-2,once,TGTGCCAGCAGCTTAGCGCAGGGCGGGGGTATCAAAGAGACCCAGTACTTC,CASSLAQGGGIKETQYF
15,TRBJ2-7,TRBD2,TRBV2,NA,TGTGCCAGCAGAAGAGAAAGCGGGAGAACCTACGAGCAGTACTTC,CASRRESGRTYEQYF
17,TRBJ1-2,NA,TRBV9,NA,TGTGCCAGCAGCTATCTCTACGAGGGACTAGCTAACTATGGCTACACCTTC,CASSYLYEGLANYGYTF
12,TRBJ2-2,NA,TRBV2,NA,TGTGCCAGCGGCAGGCGGGCCGGGGAGCTGTTTTTT,CASGRRAGELFF
16,TRBJ2-3,TRBD2,TRBV28,NA,TGTGCCAGCACCCCGGGGGGGATACTAGCCGCAGATACGCAGTATTTT,CASTPGGILAADTQYF
16,TRBJ2-1,TRBD2,TRBV7-9,NA,TGTGCCAGCAGCTTAGGGACGCGGGAGGGCCTAAATGAGCAGTTCTTC,CASSLGTREGLNEQFF
16,TRBJ1-4,NA,TRBV11-3,NA,TGTGCCAGCAGTCTAACAGGGAGGGGGACTAATGAAAAACTGTTTTTT,CASSLTGRGTNEKLFF
16,TRBJ2-3,NA,TRBV4-2,NA,TGTGCCAGCAGCCAAGATAGACGGCGGGACACAGATACGCAGTATTTT,CASSQDRRRDTDTQYF
14,TRBJ1-2,NA,TRBV5-1,NA,TGCGCCAGCAGCTCCGGGACTCAGGGATATGGCTACACCTTC,CASSSGTQGYGYTF
14,TRBJ2-2,NA,TRBV27,once,TGTGCCAGCAACACAAGGGGGAACACCGGGGAGCTGTTTTTT,CASNTRGNTGELFF
15,TRBJ1-5,NA,TRBV4-3,once,TGCGCCAGCAGCCAAGAGAAACGGTTGAATCAGCCCCAGCATTTT,CASSQEKRLNQPQHF
17,TRBJ1-2,TRBD1,TRBV5-1,NA,TGCGCCAGCAGCTTGGCGGGGACAGGGGGCACCAACTATGGCTACACCTTC,CASSLAGTGGTNYGYTF
12,TRBJ2-7,NA,TRBV7-9,NA,TGTGCCAGCAGCTCGGGAGCCGATGAGCAGTACTTC,CASSSGADEQYF
13,TRBJ1-2,NA,TRBV12-3/TRBV12-4,NA,TGTGCCAGCAGTCGATCGGGTGGCGATGGCTACACCTTC,CASSRSGGDGYTF
14,TRBJ1-2,TRBD1,TRBV5-1,NA,TGCGCCAGCAGCCCTGGGGACAGTAACTATGGCTACACCTTC,CASSPGDSNYGYTF
15,TRBJ2-1,TRBD1,TRBV6-2/TRBV6-3,NA,TGTGCCAGCTGCCCGGGACAGGGAGTTTGGAATGAGCAGTTCTTC,CASCPGQGVWNEQFF
15,TRBJ2-5,TRBD1,TRBV5-1,few,TGCGCCAGCAGAGTGACGGGACAGGGGGGAGAGACCCAGTACTTC,CASRVTGQGGETQYF
15,TRBJ2-1,NA,TRBV7-9,once,TGTGCCAGCAGCTTATTAGGGAGCTCCTACAATGAGCAGTTCTTC,CASSLLGSSYNEQFF
16,TRBJ2-2,TRBD2,TRBV5-4,NA,TGTGCCAGCAGCTCCAGACTAGCGGGGGGGCCCGGGGAGCTGTTTTTT,CASSSRLAGGPGELFF
14,TRBJ1-6,NA,TRBV5-1,NA,TGCGCCAGCAGTAGCGGACAACTGGATTCACCCCTCCACTTT,CASSSGQLDSPLHF
13,TRBJ1-1,NA,TRBV3-1/TRBV3-2,NA,TGTGCCAGCAGCCAACTCGGAGACACTGAAGCTTTCTTT,CASSQLGDTEAFF
14,TRBJ2-1,TRBD1,TRBV5-1,NA,TGCGCCAGCAGCCCGGACAGGGCGAGAAATGAGCAGTTCTTC,CASSPDRARNEQFF
15,TRBJ2-7,NA,TRBV7-6,NA,TGTGCCAGCAGCTTAGATTCGGGTTACTCCTACGAGCAGTACTTC,CASSLDSGYSYEQYF
19,TRBJ1-2,TRBD1,TRBV4-1,NA,TGCGCCAGCAGCCAGGGGTTGGGGGCCAGTCGAGGGGGCAACTATGGCTACACCTTC,CASSQGLGASRGGNYGYTF
15,TRBJ2-7,TRBD1,TRBV9,NA,TGTGCCAGCAGCGTAGATCCGACAGGGCTTGGCGAGCAGTACTTC,CASSVDPTGLGEQYF
16,TRBJ1-5,NA,TRBV27,NA,TGTGCCAGCAGCCTCACCACGGGGTATAGCAATCAGCCCCAGCATTTT,CASSLTTGYSNQPQHF
13,TRBJ1-6,NA,TRBV30,NA,TGTGCCTGGAGTGACTCCGTAAATTCACCCCTCCACTTT,CAWSDSVNSPLHF
16,TRBJ2-2,TRBD2,TRBV27,NA,TGTGCCAGCAGTTTAATGGGGGGGACGAACACCGGGGAGCTGTTTTTT,CASSLMGGTNTGELFF
14,TRBJ1-4,TRBD1,TRBV19,NA,TGTGCCAGTAGCATCGGGACAGGGTTTGAAAAACTGTTTTTT,CASSIGTGFEKLFF
14,TRBJ2-1,TRBD1,TRBV9,few,TGTGCCAGCAGCGAATCGGGACAGATCAATGAGCAGTTCTTC,CASSESGQINEQFF
13,TRBJ1-2,NA,TRBV27,NA,TGTGCCAGCAGTTTCGGGGGGGCGCAGGGCTACACCTTC,CASSFGGAQGYTF
15,TRBJ1-4,NA,TRBV6-5,NA,TGTGCCAGCAGTTCCTCGGACAGCCCGAATGAAAAACTGTTTTTT,CASSSSDSPNEKLFF
14,TRBJ2-7,NA,TRBV10-1,NA,TGCGCCAGCAGTGAGTCTGGTCCCCGGGGCGAGCAGTACTTC,CASSESGPRGEQYF
14,TRBJ1-2,TRBD1,TRBV27,NA,TGTGCCACAAAACAGGGGATGGCTAACTATGGCTACACCTTC,CATKQGMANYGYTF
17,TRBJ2-7,TRBD2,TRBV2,NA,TGTGCCAGCAGTGAAGCGCGGGCTAGCGGAACTATCTACGAGCAGTACTTC,CASSEARASGTIYEQYF
13,TRBJ2-7,TRBD2,TRBV12-3/TRBV12-4,NA,TGTGCTACAGGTGCGGGAGGGTCCTACGAGCAGTACTTC,CATGAGGSYEQYF
15,TRBJ2-5,TRBD2,TRBV3-1/TRBV3-2,few,TGTGCCAGCAGCCTTGACGGGGGGATCCAAGAGACCCAGTACTTC,CASSLDGGIQETQYF
15,TRBJ2-5,NA,TRBV11-1,NA,TGTGCCAGCAGCTTACATTCGGGGGGCCAGGAGACCCAGTACTTC,CASSLHSGGQETQYF
16,TRBJ2-2,TRBD2,TRBV5-1,NA,TGCGCCAGCAGCTTGGCGGGGGGAGAGAACACCGGGGAGCTGTTTTTT,CASSLAGGENTGELFF
16,TRBJ1-3,TRBD1,TRBV25-1,NA,TGTGCCAGCAGTGAAAAGGGGACAGGGATAGGAAACACCATATATTTT,CASSEKGTGIGNTIYF
13,TRBJ2-7,NA,TRBV11-3,NA,TGTGCCAGCAGCTTAGATCGTCGGGTTCGGCAGTACTTC,CASSLDRRVRQYF
15,TRBJ1-1,NA,TRBV9,NA,TGTGCCAGCAGCGTAGGCCAGGCCAAAGTTACTGAAGCTTTCTTT,CASSVGQAKVTEAFF
16,TRBJ2-1,TRBD2,TRBV11-3,NA,TGTGCCAGCAGCTTAGGACTAGCGGGAGGTCGCAATGAGCAGTTCTTC,CASSLGLAGGRNEQFF
16,TRBJ1-2,NA,TRBV11-1,NA,TGTGCCAGCAGCTTAGGACCGGGACATCGGTCCGGTGGCTACACCTTC,CASSLGPGHRSGGYTF
15,TRBJ1-2,NA,TRBV4-1,NA,TGCGCCAGCAGCCAAGAGTTTTCACAGGGTGATGGCTACACCTTC,CASSQEFSQGDGYTF
13,TRBJ1-1,NA,TRBV30,NA,TGTGCCTGGAGTGAGGGGATGGTCACTGAAGCTTTCTTT,CAWSEGMVTEAFF
16,TRBJ1-3,NA,TRBV2,NA,TGTGCCAGCAGAATTAACAGGGATATTAGGGGAAACACCATATATTTT,CASRINRDIRGNTIYF
15,TRBJ1-4,TRBD1,TRBV19,NA,TGTGCCAGTAGTATAGACGGACAGGCAAATGAAAAACTGTTTTTT,CASSIDGQANEKLFF
15,TRBJ1-3,NA,TRBV27,once,TGTGCCAGCAGTCGACGAGGCGGGTTTGGAAACACCATATATTTT,CASSRRGGFGNTIYF
19,TRBJ1-6,TRBD1,TRBV3-1/TRBV3-2,NA,TGTGCCAGCAGCAAGCCGGCCGGGACAGGGAGCTCCTATAATTCACCCCTCCACTTT,CASSKPAGTGSSYNSPLHF
14,TRBJ1-4,NA,TRBV5-1,NA,TGCGCCAGCAGCTTGGCAGCAACTAATGAAAAACTGTTTTTT,CASSLAATNEKLFF
15,TRBJ2-7,TRBD1,TRBV18,NA,TGTGCCAGCTCACAGGGCCAGGGGGCAGGCTACGAGCAGTACTTC,CASSQGQGAGYEQYF
15,TRBJ2-2,TRBD2,TRBV6-4,NA,TGTGCCAGCAGTGACTCGATCGGGGGGAACGAGGAGCTGTTTTTT,CASSDSIGGNEELFF